One sample yielded the 10 T cell receptor beta chains listed below, sequenced in a study of shared clonotypes between healthy human individuals. Only in-frame clones appear in the TCRdb table, and some are missing; sequencing was by immunoSEQ multiplex PCR. The sample lists approximately 2.5 million clones, about 92% occurring once. The material sequenced was naive CD4+ T cells sorted from blood. Subset of the sample: CD45RA+ positively selected. The receptors here all came from a young man in good health.

Note on this clone: This sample also contains other DNA sequences that code for the same CDR3. The chain joins TRBV5-1 to TRBJ2-1; 10 nucleotides match TRBD2. Germline CDR1 reads SGHRS; CDR2 reads YFSETQ. V was clipped by 1 base and J by 9 bases; unmatched bases: 1. The CDR3 contains 13 residues. For the CDR3, the DNA is TGCGCCAGCAGCTTGAAGCGGGAGGGTGAGCAGTTCTTC. Protein sequence: CASSLKREGEQFF.

V and J are TRBV19 and TRBJ2-2; D remains ambiguous. V shed 0 bases and J shed 2 bases, with 10 bases lying between them. The CDR3 runs 16 residues. The V gene's germline CDR1 is LNHDA and CDR2 SQIVND (reference sequence). CDR3 residues: CASSIEYNLNTGELFF. CDR3 nucleotide sequence: TGTGCCAGTAGTATAGAGTATAATCTAAACACCGGGGAGCTGTTTTTT.

The chain links TRBV11-2 to TRBJ1-2; D unresolved. V shed 5 bases and J shed 4 bases, with 23 bases lying between them. The CDR3 totals 17 residues. Germline CDR1 reads SGHAT; CDR2 reads FQNNGV. The CDR3 DNA is TGTGCCAGCAGCCCAGATCTATATGGGGTCTCGAGCTATGGCTACACCTTC. Its protein is CASSPDLYGVSSYGYTF.

The J gene is TRBJ2-5, the V gene TRBV27, with 11 nucleotides matching TRBD2. Looked up from germline, CDR1 is MNHEY and CDR2 is SMNVEV (reference sequence). Trimming cost V 6 bases and J 5 bases; bases outside gene matches: 2. The CDR3 sequence is 13 residues long. Here the CDR3 DNA reads TGTGCCAGCAGACTAGCGGGAGTGGAGACCCAGTACTTC. Protein product: CASRLAGVETQYF.

This chain links TRBV11-2 with TRBJ1-1; 7 bases are shared with TRBD1. With V trimmed by 1 base and J by 8 bases, 4 bases remained unmatched. CDR3 size: 13 residues. Germline V CDR1 and CDR2: SGHAT, FQNNGV. In nucleotides, the CDR3 is TGTGCCAGCAGCTTAGGGGGACAGTTCGAAGCTTTCTTT. It is translated as CASSLGGQFEAFF.

The chain carries TRBV18 and TRBJ2-7; 11 nucleotides align to TRBD2. Trimming took 3 bases from V and 0 from J; bases not matched to a gene: 10. This CDR3 has 18 residues. CDR1 is KGHSH, CDR2 LQKENI, per germline. CDR3 sequence reads: CASSPPAGTSGNSYEQYF. CDR3 bases: TGTGCCAGCTCACCCCCCGCCGGGACTAGCGGCAACTCCTACGAGCAGTACTTC.

The chain links TRBV13 to TRBJ2-3; D not resolved. Germline V lookup: CDR1 PRHDT, CDR2 FYEKMQ (reference sequence). The V end lost 4 bases, the J end lost 6 bases, and 5 bases lay between the germline ends. This CDR3 is 11 amino acids long. The CDR3 region has the DNA TGTGCCAGCAGCTCGATGGATACGCAGTATTTT. Translated: CASSSMDTQYF.

This clone was found once. The rearrangement joins TRBV28 to TRBJ1-1; no clear D. The germline V gene has CDR1 MDHEN and CDR2 SYDVKM. This CDR3 is built from 10 residues. V lost 10 bases and J lost 4, with 7 bases in between. The CDR3 here is CATSRTEAFF. The CDR3 region has the DNA TGTGCCACCTCGCGCACTGAAGCTTTCTTT.

This chain uses TRBV7-9 with TRBJ1-4, with 9 positions matching TRBD1. There are 14 residues in the CDR3. The trim removed 5 bases at V and 7 bases at J, leaving 5 bases unmatched. The germline CDR1 and CDR2 sequences are SEHNR and FQNEAQ (reference sequence). The CDR3 is CASSQGQGSEKLFF. The DNA for the CDR3 is TGTGCCAGCAGCCAAGGACAGGGGAGTGAAAAACTGTTTTTT.

Only a few counts were recorded for this clone. The rearrangement joins TRBV28 to TRBJ1-1, with TRBD1 as a possible D gene (5 bases). The CDR3 extends over 12 amino acids. Germline values: CDR1 MDHEN, CDR2 SYDVKM. V dropped 7 bases and J dropped 11 bases, with 17 bases sitting between them. CDR3: CASTTLAGVAFF. The DNA of the CDR3 is TGTGCCAGCACCACTTTAGCGGGGGTTGCTTTCTTT.